This T cell receptor (beta chain) was documented in a study of blood T cells in healthy people across ages. Then a second PCR, running about 6 to 12 cycles, was carried out with a sample-barcoded 5' primer and a J-beta primer mix. One entry per CDR3 protein, called by TCRdb with MiXCR from the 5' RACE reads. The profile shows 780,000 or so distinct CDR3 sequences, roughly 25% of them singletons. As concerns this clonotype: A junction boundary mismatches the germline segment, possibly from a read error.

The CDR3 spans 16 residues. This same sample was also taken into another study, of T cells of mothers and their children.

The chain employs TRBV12-3 or TRBV12-4 and TRBJ2-3; TRBD2 is a possible D gene (5 bases). The TCR sequence derives from a boy younger than 18 in good health. The sequencing sample was made of blood. The DNA of the CDR3 is TGTGCCAGCAGTTTATCGCGGATACTTAGCGCAGATACGCAATATTTT. As protein: CASSLSRILSADTQYF.